This T cell receptor (beta chain) was found in a study of cytomegalovirus exposure and HLA in healthy donors. Study as a whole: The 110 or so validation repertoires, a later analysis reported, used the same platform as the approximately 700 first-cohort repertoires.

Here immunoSEQ multiplex PCR was the method, and the copy in TCRdb shows in-frame clones only, minus some. This table holds roughly 63,000 clones, 89% found once. Germline CDR1 SGHNT, CDR2 YYREEE (reference sequence). V gave up 1 base and J gave up 7 bases, with 17 bases separating them. The length of the CDR3 is 15 residues. The V call is TRBV5-4, the J call TRBJ2-5, with a weak D call TRBD2 (6 bases). The origin of this receptor is a woman between 18 and 30 years old in good health and CMV-seronegative. The sample comprised PBMCs. CDR3 sequence (DNA): TGTGCCAGCAGCTTGATTCCGGGAGCAGAGGGGACCCAGTACTTC. Its protein product is CASSLIPGAEGTQYF.